The 3 T cell receptor beta chains below all came from one sample that was sequenced in a study of CD8 T cells in Susac syndrome. About 0.5 to 1 ug RNA was reverse transcribed with random hexamers. TCRdb analysed the immunoSEQ multiplex PCR reads with MiXCR anew, one entry per CDR3 protein. This table holds 100,000 to 150,000 distinct CDR3 sequences, 90% to 95% found once. The specimen sequenced was CD8+ T cells from PBMCs. The receptors derive from a human donor with Susac syndrome.

This chain uses TRBV13 with TRBJ2-3, with D possibly called TRBD1 or TRBD2 (6 bases each). The CDR3 is 14 amino acids. Germline V gene sequence: CDR1 PRHDT, CDR2 FYEKMQ (reference sequence). V was trimmed by 3 bases and J by 4 bases, leaving 11 bases between them. The CDR3 sequence is CASSFAGEADTQYF. The CDR3 DNA follows: TGTGCCAGCAGCTTTGCAGGGGAGGCAGATACGCAGTATTTT.

This chain joins TRBV7-3 and TRBJ2-2; perhaps TRBD2 as D (6 bases). Trimming took 0 bases from V and 8 from J, leaving 16 bases between them. CDR1 and CDR2 (germline): SGHTA, FQGTGA. The CDR3 length is 16 residues. The CDR3: CASSLTGGTGAGELFF. In DNA form, the CDR3 reads TGTGCCAGCAGCTTAACGGGCGGGACCGGGGCTGGGGAGCTGTTTTTT.

The chain links TRBV2 to TRBJ2-3; D might be TRBD1 (5 bases). V lost 6 bases and J lost 7, with 14 bases in between. There are 13 residues in the CDR3. The germline gives CDR1 SNHLY, CDR2 FYNNEI. Here the CDR3 reads CASRDPGQNTQYF. The CDR3 nucleotides read TGTGCCAGCAGAGACCCCGGACAAAATACGCAGTATTTT.